This T cell receptor (beta chain) was obtained from a study of blood T cell repertoires in COVID-19. The wider study: COVID-19 samples, acute and convalescent, were from the United States, Italy and Spain.

Method: immunoSEQ multiplex PCR; TCRdb's copy keeps in-frame clones and lacks some. This sample has about 55,000 clones; roughly four fifths occur once, and the top ten carry less than 2%. With V trimmed by 3 bases and J by 4 bases, 9 bases remained unmatched. CDR3 length: 16 residues. CDR1 LNHDA and CDR2 SQIVND come from the germline V gene (reference sequence). This TCR was recovered from a woman aged 55-70 years with acute or convalescent COVID-19. Sequencing was carried out using peripheral blood. The chain employs TRBV19 and TRBJ1-1; 9 nucleotides align to TRBD1. CDR3 nucleotide sequence: TGTGCCAGTAGTATCAAACAGGGGGCGCCGGCCACTGAAGCTTTCTTT. This gives the protein CASSIKQGAPATEAFF.